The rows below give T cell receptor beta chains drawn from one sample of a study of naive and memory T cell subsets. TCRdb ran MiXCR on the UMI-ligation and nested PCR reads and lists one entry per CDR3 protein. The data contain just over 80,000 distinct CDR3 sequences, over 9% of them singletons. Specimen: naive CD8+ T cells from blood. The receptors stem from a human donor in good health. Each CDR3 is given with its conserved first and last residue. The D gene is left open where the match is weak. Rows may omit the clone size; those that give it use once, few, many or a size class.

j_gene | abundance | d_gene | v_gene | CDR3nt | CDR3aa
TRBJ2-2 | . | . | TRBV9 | TGTGCCAGCAGCTGGAACCCACGGAGTGCAGGGAACACCGGGGAGCTGTTTTTT | CASSWNPRSAGNTGELFF
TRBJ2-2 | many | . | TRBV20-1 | TGCAGTGCTAGTGGGGACACCAACACCGGGGAGCTGTTTTTT | CSASGDTNTGELFF
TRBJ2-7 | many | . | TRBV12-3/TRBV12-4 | TGTGCCAGCAGTCTGACAGATTGGCAGTACTTC | CASSLTDWQYF
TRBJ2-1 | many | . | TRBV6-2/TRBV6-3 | TGTGCCAGCAGTTACGTGGGACCTTACTACAATGAGCAGTTCTTC | CASSYVGPYYNEQFF
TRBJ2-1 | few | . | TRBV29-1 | TGCAGCGTTGAAGAAAGGACACCCAATGAGCAGTTCTTC | CSVEERTPNEQFF
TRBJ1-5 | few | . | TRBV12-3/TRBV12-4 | TGTGCCAGCAGATTAGACGGTTTCAATCAGCCCCAGCATTTT | CASRLDGFNQPQHF
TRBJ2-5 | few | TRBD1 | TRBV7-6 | TGTGCCAGCAGCATCTGGACAGGGGGCATCGAGACCCAGTACTTC | CASSIWTGGIETQYF
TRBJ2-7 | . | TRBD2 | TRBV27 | TGTGCCAGCAGGCCCGGGACTAGCGGGAGATACGAGCAGTACTTC | CASRPGTSGRYEQYF
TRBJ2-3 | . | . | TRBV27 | TGTGCCAGCAGTTTAGACGAACCCACAGATACGCAGTATTTT | CASSLDEPTDTQYF
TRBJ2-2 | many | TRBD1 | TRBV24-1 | TGTGCCACCAGTGATTACTCCGGGACAGGGGAGTTCGGGGAGCTGTTTTTT | CATSDYSGTGEFGELFF
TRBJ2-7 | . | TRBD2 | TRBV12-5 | TGTGCTAGTGGTTTTTATGGACTAGCGGGAGGGCGCTACGAGCAGTACTTC | CASGFYGLAGGRYEQYF
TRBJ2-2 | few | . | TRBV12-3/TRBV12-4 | TGTGCCAGCAGTTCCTCCGGGGAGCTGTTTTTT | CASSSSGELFF
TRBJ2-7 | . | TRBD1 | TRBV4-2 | TGTGCCAGCAGCCCCCGAACCGGGACAGGGTCCTACGAGCAGTACTTC | CASSPRTGTGSYEQYF
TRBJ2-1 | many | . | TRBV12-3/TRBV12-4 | TGTGCCAGCAGGGCGGGACTCGTCTACAATGAGCAGTTCTTC | CASRAGLVYNEQFF
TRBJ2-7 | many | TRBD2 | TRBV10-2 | TGCGCCAGCATAGGCGGGAGCATCCACGAGCAGTACTTC | CASIGGSIHEQYF
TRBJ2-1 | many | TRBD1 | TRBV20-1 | TGCAGTGCTAGAGATTGGGGGGTTGGGACAGGGGTGAACAATGAGCAGTTCTTC | CSARDWGVGTGVNNEQFF
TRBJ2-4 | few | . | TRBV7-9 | TGTGCCAGCAGCTTATTAGCCAAAAACATTCAGTACTTC | CASSLLAKNIQYF
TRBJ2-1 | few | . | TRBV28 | TGTGCCAGCACCCCGCCGAGGGGGTTTCTGTACAATGAGCAGTTCTTC | CASTPPRGFLYNEQFF
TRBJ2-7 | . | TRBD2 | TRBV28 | TGTGCCAGCAGTTTAGGCGCGGGGGACGAGCAGTACTTC | CASSLGAGDEQYF
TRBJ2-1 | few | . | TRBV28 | TGTGCCAGCAGTGCGACTGGCCTGGGTGAGCAGTTCTTC | CASSATGLGEQFF
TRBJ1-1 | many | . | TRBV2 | TGTGCCAGCAGTGAGTCATATCAACAGCGGACTGAAGCTTTCTTT | CASSESYQQRTEAFF
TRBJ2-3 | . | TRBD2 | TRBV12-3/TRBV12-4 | TGTGCCAGCAGTCCGGCAGGACTAGCGGGAGCACTCTTTAGCACAGATACGCAGTATTTT | CASSPAGLAGALFSTDTQYF